Shown below are 11 T cell receptor beta chains from a single sample sequenced in a study of blood T cell repertoires in COVID-19. Profiling relied on immunoSEQ multiplex PCR, and the TCRdb table lists in-frame clones only, not all of them. The profile shows hundreds of thousands of clones, about 88% of them singletons. Sequenced material: peripheral blood. Receptors were obtained from a woman in her forties who had recovered from COVID-19.

The chain recombines TRBV10-3 with TRBJ1-6, with 8 bases aligning to TRBD1. CDR3 size: 16 residues. With V trimmed by 2 bases and J by 7 bases, 7 bases remained unmatched. Per germline, CDR1 ENHRY and CDR2 SYGVKD. The CDR3: CAISEDRTGKNSPLHF. The CDR3 nucleotides are TGTGCCATCAGTGAGGACCGGACAGGGAAGAATTCACCCCTCCACTTT.

CDR3 nucleotide sequence: TGTGCCATCAGTAGCGACAGGGTCCCCACAGATACGCAGTATTTT. This sequence encodes CAISSDRVPTDTQYF. V usage is TRBV10-3 and J usage is TRBJ2-3; 7 bases are shared with TRBD1. Per the germline V gene, CDR1 is ENHRY and CDR2 is SYGVKD. The CDR3 contains 15 residues. Unmatched junction bases numbered 7, after V lost 5 bases and J lost 2 bases.

The J gene is TRBJ2-1, the V gene TRBV7-9; 7 nucleotides agree with TRBD1. V shed 1 base and J 2 bases; nucleotides not matched to a gene: 5. The germline V gene has CDR1 SEHNR and CDR2 FQNEAQ (reference sequence). The CDR3 loop spans 16 amino acids. The CDR3 coding sequence is TGTGCCAGCAGCTTAGTACGACAGGGAACCTACAATGAGCAGTTCTTC. The encoded protein is CASSLVRQGTYNEQFF.

The genes are TRBV29-1 and TRBJ2-2; TRBD1 aligns across 12 bases. The CDR3 is made up of 15 amino acids. The J segment lost 5 bases and the V segment lost 5 bases, leaving 6 bases of the junction unmatched. Germline values: CDR1 SQVTM, CDR2 ANQGSEA. The CDR3 nucleotides are TGCAGCGTTACGGGGACAGGGGGCCGTACCGGGGAGCTGTTTTTT. Translation: CSVTGTGGRTGELFF.

The chain uses TRBV28 and TRBJ1-2; the D is unclear. This CDR3 has 15 amino acids. Between the trimmed V and J ends, which lost 10 bases and 0 bases, there was a span of 18 bases. The germline gives CDR1 MDHEN, CDR2 SYDVKM. The CDR3 is CAIRGGWAPNYGYTF. The CDR3 DNA reads TGTGCCATCCGGGGAGGGTGGGCTCCTAACTATGGCTACACCTTC.

The sample holds a few counts of this clone. The chain employs TRBV9 and TRBJ1-3; tentatively, D is TRBD1 (6 bases). This CDR3 spans 16 amino acids. V gave up 4 bases and J gave up 4 bases, with 18 bases separating them. The V gene's germline CDR1 is SGDLS and CDR2 YYNGEE. CDR3 sequence (DNA): TGTGCCAGCAGCCCCTACTCAGACAGGTTCGGAAACACCATATATTTT. Translated: CASSPYSDRFGNTIYF.

This chain joins TRBV6-6 and TRBJ1-2, with 7 bases that match TRBD1. The CDR3 has 14 residues. The junction had 9 bases not matched to a gene; V was cut back by 9 bases and J by 2 bases. The V gene's germline CDR1 is MNHNY and CDR2 SVGAGI (reference sequence). DNA of the CDR3: TGTGCCAGTGAACAGGGGCGAGCAAACTATGGCTACACCTTC. This codes for CASEQGRANYGYTF.

V usage is TRBV5-4 and J usage is TRBJ2-7; TRBD1 agrees at 8 bases. The CDR3 sequence is 15 residues long. Germline V gene data show CDR1 as SGHNT and CDR2 as YYREEE (reference sequence). V gave up 1 base and J gave up 0 bases; unmatched junction bases: 3. Here the CDR3 DNA reads TGTGCCAGCAGCTTGCGGACAGGGCTCTCCTACGAGCAGTACTTC. Amino acid sequence: CASSLRTGLSYEQYF.

Here the CDR3 DNA reads TGTGCCAGCTCACCCCGGCGGGGGGGCTTGGAGACCCAGTACTTC. Amino acid sequence: CASSPRRGGLETQYF. The chain employs TRBV18 and TRBJ2-5; TRBD2 matches 9 bases. Trimming cost V 3 bases and J 5 bases; bases outside gene matches: 7. CDR1 and CDR2 (germline): KGHSH, LQKENI. The CDR3 runs to 15 residues.

J is TRBJ2-5 and V is TRBV18, with 7 bases fitting TRBD1. The CDR3 is 15 amino acids. V dropped 8 bases and J dropped 1; count of bases not matched to a gene: 10. Germline CDR1 KGHSH, CDR2 LQKENI. Here the CDR3 reads CASPARDSLQETQYF. The CDR3 DNA follows: TGTGCCAGCCCAGCAAGGGACAGTCTCCAAGAGACCCAGTACTTC.

This chain joins TRBV24-1 and TRBJ2-1, with D perhaps TRBD1 (5 bases). This CDR3 is 16 amino acids long. Germline CDR1 is KGHDR and CDR2 is SFDVKD. With 3 bases removed from V and 8 bases from J, the gap between germline ends came to 19 bases. This CDR3 is CATSDPTGSIMYEQFF. The DNA of the CDR3 is TGTGCCACCAGTGATCCCACAGGATCTATTATGTATGAGCAGTTCTTC.